The 19 T cell receptor beta chains presented below share a single source sample, sequenced in a study of blood T cell repertoires in COVID-19. TCRdb's copy holds only in-frame clones and misses some; the assay was immunoSEQ multiplex PCR. The table shows 250,000 to 300,000 clones, with roughly 90% occurring only once. The sequenced sample was peripheral blood. The receptors originated from a woman younger than 45 with active or convalescent COVID-19.

On this clone: Sequence at one end of the junction differs from germline and may be a read error. In DNA, the CDR3 is TGTGCTAGCAGCTCAGGACTAGCGGGGGGGCCGCATGAGACCCAGTACTTC. This encodes CASSSGLAGGPHETQYF. The gene calls are TRBV7-7 and TRBJ2-5, with TRBD2 identical over 15 bases. The CDR3 totals 17 residues. The germline gives CDR1 SSHAT, CDR2 FNYEAQ (reference sequence).

The CDR3 DNA follows: TGTGCCAGCAGTCCGCGAATACGGGAACGCGGCTACGAGCAGTACTTC. Its protein is CASSPRIRERGYEQYF. This chain connects TRBV27 to TRBJ2-7; D is perhaps TRBD2 (5 bases). With 5 bases removed from V and 3 bases from J, the gap between germline ends came to 20 bases. The CDR3 loop spans 16 amino acids. Germline V gene lookup returns CDR1 MNHEY and CDR2 SMNVEV (reference sequence).

The chain is built from TRBV7-6 and TRBJ2-1; TRBD2 matches at 11 bases. The CDR3 is 18 residues long. CDR1 SGHVS and CDR2 FNYEAQ come from the germline V gene. V shed 0 bases and J 4 bases; nucleotides not matched to a gene: 8. CDR3 nucleotide sequence: TGTGCCAGCAGCTTAGCGTCGGCTAGCGGGGGGTTGTACAATGAGCAGTTCTTC. This sequence encodes CASSLASASGGLYNEQFF.

The chain employs TRBV7-5 and TRBJ1-3. TRBV7-5 is a documented pseudogene. The CDR3 extends over 14 amino acids. The CDR3 loop is CARAMGGPRNTIYF. Written as DNA, the CDR3 is TGTGCCAGAGCAATGGGGGGGCCTCGAAACACCATATATTTT.

CDR3 in DNA: TGTGCCAGCAGCTCAGGGTTCCAGCCCCAGCATTTT. Its protein is CASSSGFQPQHF. The chain links TRBV3-1 (or the pseudogene TRBV3-2) to TRBJ1-5, with D perhaps TRBD1 (5 bases). The germline V and J ends were trimmed by 5 bases and 7 bases, with 9 bases remaining between them. CDR1 LGHDT and CDR2 YNNKEL come from the germline V gene (reference sequence). This CDR3 region has 12 residues.

The chain uses TRBV23-1 and TRBJ1-1, with TRBD1 identical over 7 bases. TRBV23-1 is reported as an ORF; its role is uncertain. J lost 1 base, V lost 0 bases, and 2 bases had no gene match. CDR3 size: 15 residues. The CDR3 here is CASSQSGTANTEAFF. The DNA for the CDR3 is TGCGCCAGCAGTCAATCGGGGACAGCGAACACTGAAGCTTTCTTT.

V is TRBV10-2 and J is TRBJ2-1, with D perhaps matching TRBD2 (5 bases). Between the trimmed V and J ends, which lost 3 bases and 8 bases, there was a span of 17 bases. The CDR3 has 15 amino acids. In germline, CDR1 is WSHSY, CDR2 SAAADI. CDR3 DNA sequence: TGCGCCAGCAGTGATCCGGGAATTGGTCTCGATGAGCAGTTCTTC. As protein: CASSDPGIGLDEQFF.

The genes are TRBV6-2 or TRBV6-3 and TRBJ2-7; 7 bases line up with TRBD1. Germline V CDR1 and CDR2: MNHEY, SVGEGT. The length of the CDR3 is 15 residues. Unmatched junction bases numbered 4, after V lost 0 bases and J lost 2 bases. The CDR3 region has the DNA TGTGCCAGCAGTTACTCGGGGACAGCCCCCTACGAGCAGTACTTC. Protein sequence: CASSYSGTAPYEQYF.

The CDR3 protein is CASSPAGDYGYTF. CDR3 sequence (DNA): TGTGCCAGCAGCCCCGCAGGGGACTATGGCTACACCTTC. The chain carries TRBV13 and TRBJ1-2; D may be TRBD1 (6 bases). This CDR3 is built from 13 residues. CDR1 is PRHDT, CDR2 FYEKMQ, per germline (reference sequence). With 5 bases removed from V and 3 bases from J, the gap between germline ends came to 10 bases.

CDR3 DNA sequence: TGTGCCAGCAGTTTTCAAATGGGAGCTCCGGGGGGGCCTGGGGAGCAGTACTTC. Residues: CASSFQMGAPGGPGEQYF. J is TRBJ2-7 and V is TRBV27; 8 bases are shared with TRBD2. The CDR3 contains 18 residues. Per germline, CDR1 MNHEY and CDR2 SMNVEV (reference sequence). V lost 3 bases and J lost 7; bases outside the gene matches: 20.

The chain is built from TRBV6-2 or TRBV6-3 and TRBJ1-4; 7 nucleotides agree with TRBD1. V gave up 4 bases and J gave up 15 bases; unmatched junction bases: 14. This CDR3 is 14 amino acids long. In germline, CDR1 is MNHEY, CDR2 SVGEGT. The CDR3 DNA reads TGTGCCAGCAGTTCGGACAGGAAACCCCAACGGTTGTTTTTT. It encodes CASSSDRKPQRLFF.

The chain has TRBV7-9 and TRBJ1-1; a weak D match, TRBD1 (6 bases). V was clipped by 8 bases and J by 4 bases, with 11 bases between them. Germline lookup yields CDR1 SEHNR and CDR2 FQNEAQ (reference sequence). The CDR3 extends over 12 amino acids. As DNA, the CDR3 is TGTGCCAGCCTAGTGGGGGCCACTGAAGCTTTCTTT. Protein product: CASLVGATEAFF.

The rearrangement joins TRBV10-3 to TRBJ2-1; 10 bases are shared with TRBD2. Unmatched junction bases numbered 3, after V lost 2 bases and J lost 5 bases. CDR3 length equals 15 residues. Germline V gene lookup returns CDR1 ENHRY and CDR2 SYGVKD. The CDR3 nucleotides read TGTGCCATCAGTGAGGAGCGGGGGGGAAACAATGAGCAGTTCTTC. Translated, it gives CAISEERGGNNEQFF.

This chain connects TRBV5-1 to TRBJ2-5, with D tentatively TRBD2 (6 bases). V was cut by 0 bases and J by 2 bases, with 17 bases left in between. Germline values: CDR1 SGHRS, CDR2 YFSETQ. CDR3 size: 17 residues. CDR3 residues: CASSLGPSGSQQETQYF. CDR3 DNA sequence: TGCGCCAGCAGCTTGGGGCCCTCCGGGAGCCAACAAGAGACCCAGTACTTC. The variable domain in full, completed from reference TRBV5-1 and TRBJ2-5, reads KAGVTQTPRYLIKTRGQQVTLSCSPISGHRSVSWYQQTPGQGLQFLFEYFSETQRNKGNFPGRFSGRQFSNSRSEMNVSTLELGDSALYLCASSLGPSGSQQETQYFGPGTRLLVL.

V is TRBV5-1 and J is TRBJ1-1; 7 nucleotides match TRBD1. The germline V gene encodes CDR1 SGHRS and CDR2 YFSETQ. The CDR3 covers 16 residues. With V trimmed by 8 bases and J by 1 base, 14 bases remained unmatched. The CDR3 coding sequence is TGCGCCAGTACTCCCCGACAGGGAGCTGGGAACACTGAAGCTTTCTTT. Amino acids: CASTPRQGAGNTEAFF.

The chain joins TRBV6-1 to TRBJ2-1; 7 positions match TRBD1. This CDR3 region has 17 residues. From germline, CDR1 is MNHNS and CDR2 SASEGT. J gave up 3 bases and V 3 bases, and 11 bases lay outside the gene matches. The CDR3 coding sequence is TGTGCCAGCAGTGAGAGGGGACAGAACTTACTCTACAATGAGCAGTTCTTC. Its translation is CASSERGQNLLYNEQFF.

This clone was seen a few times. The rearrangement joins TRBV6-2 or TRBV6-3 to TRBJ1-4; no reliable D call. Trimming shortened V by 4 bases and J by 7 bases, and 4 bases separated the two germline ends. CDR3 length equals 11 residues. Germline V gene lookup returns CDR1 MNHEY and CDR2 SVGEGT. The CDR3 sequence is CASSSSEKLFF. The DNA for the CDR3 is TGTGCCAGCAGTTCTAGTGAAAAACTGTTTTTT.

The count of this clone is one. The rearrangement joins TRBV7-9 to TRBJ2-1; D possibly corresponds to TRBD1 (5 bases). V was shortened by 0 bases and J by 9 bases, with 15 bases between the two germline ends. This CDR3 spans 15 amino acids. Germline CDR1 and CDR2: SEHNR and FQNEAQ (reference sequence). The CDR3, as DNA: TGTGCCAGCAGCTTAGCCAGGTTAGGGGCAAGTGAGCAGTTCTTC. Amino acids: CASSLARLGASEQFF. Looking up the rest from reference TRBV7-9 and TRBJ2-1 gives the full variable domain: DTGVSQNPRHKITKRGQNVTFRCDPISEHNRLYWYRQTLGQGPEFLTYFQNEAQLEKSRLLSDRFSAERPKGSFSTLEIQRTEQGDSAMYLCASSLARLGASEQFFGPGTRLTVL.

V and J are TRBV3-1 (or the pseudogene TRBV3-2) and TRBJ1-2, with D unclear. Germline V gene sequence: CDR1 LGHDT, CDR2 YNNKEL (reference sequence). The CDR3 length is 12 residues. Trimming removed 2 bases at V and 4 bases at J, with 5 bases between. As DNA, the CDR3 is TGTGCCAGCAGCCAAAACGGCTATGGCTACACCTTC. It specifies CASSQNGYGYTF.